This TCR beta chain was captured in a study of Ad26.COV2.S vaccination and SARS-CoV-2 variants. The wider study: Once or twice, 56 days apart, Ad26.COV2.S was delivered intramuscularly.

This CDR3 comprises 15 residues. V dropped 6 bases and J dropped 0 bases, with 12 bases sitting between them. Germline V CDR1 and CDR2: MNHEY, SVGAGI. The assay was immunoSEQ multiplex PCR, and TCRdb's table has in-frame clones only and misses some. In the table there are over 400,000 clones, 89% of which are singletons. The treatment denotes: roughly 20 received Ad26.COV2.S at low or high dose, single or two shots; several received placebo; per-sample allocation not given. Day 63 after the first injection of vaccine or placebo was the sampling time. Immunization relied on an Ad26 vector, which expressed Wuhan-strain SARS-CoV-2 spike.

The input for sequencing was peripheral blood, taken in a trial of Ad26.COV2.S vaccine versus placebo. The sequence was obtained from a person between 18 and 60 years old who received the Ad26.COV2.S COVID-19 vaccine or a placebo. The chain joins TRBV6-5 to TRBJ1-3, with D perhaps TRBD1 (6 bases). The CDR3 region is CASRAKDSSGNTIYF. As DNA, the CDR3 is TGTGCCAGCAGAGCTAAGGACAGCTCTGGAAACACCATATATTTT.